One and the same sample provided the 14 T cell receptor beta chains below, sequenced in a study of long-term antiretroviral therapy in people with HIV. The libraries were made with immunoSEQ v3.0 at survey level. Here immunoSEQ multiplex PCR was the method, and the copy in TCRdb shows in-frame clones only, minus some. The sample consists of approximately 31,000 clones, 87% of them appearing once. The material sequenced was unsorted PBMCs, taken 1.1 years after starting antiretroviral therapy. The receptors come from a man between 18 and 29 years old with HIV.

The chain joins TRBV5-1 to TRBJ2-7; D not resolved. From germline, CDR1 is SGHRS and CDR2 YFSETQ. CDR3 length: 14 amino acids. Trimming pared 0 bases from V and 2 bases from J, leaving 9 bases between. Written as DNA, the CDR3 is TGCGCCAGCAGCTTGGAACAGCCAACCTACGAGCAGTACTTC. It translates to CASSLEQPTYEQYF.

The V gene is TRBV5-5, the J gene TRBJ1-3, with TRBD1 identical over 7 bases. Trimming took 0 bases from V and 0 from J; bases not matched to a gene: 3. CDR1 is SGHKS, CDR2 YYEKEE, per germline (reference sequence). The CDR3 covers 16 residues. CDR3 amino acids: CASSLEGTASGNTIYF. CDR3 coding DNA: TGTGCCAGCAGCTTGGAAGGGACAGCCTCTGGAAACACCATATATTTT.

This CDR3 reads CASSPQIMNTEAFF. CDR3 coding DNA: TGCGCCAGCAGCCCTCAGATAATGAACACTGAAGCTTTCTTT. J is TRBJ1-1 and V is TRBV5-1; D gene uncertain. Trimming stripped 4 bases from V and 0 bases from J, with 10 bases between. The CDR3 loop spans 14 amino acids. Germline V gene sequence: CDR1 SGHRS, CDR2 YFSETQ. Variable domain in full (rest from reference TRBV5-1 and TRBJ1-1): KAGVTQTPRYLIKTRGQQVTLSCSPISGHRSVSWYQQTPGQGLQFLFEYFSETQRNKGNFPGRFSGRQFSNSRSEMNVSTLELGDSALYLCASSPQIMNTEAFFGQGTRLTVV.

This clone has more than one count but fewer than ten. V and J are TRBV25-1 and TRBJ1-2; D gene ambiguous. This CDR3 has 12 amino acids. Germline V gives CDR1 MGHDK, CDR2 SYGVNS. V was trimmed by 8 bases and J by 8 bases, leaving 15 bases between them. Here the CDR3 DNA reads TGTGCCAGCCTGTCTAGGGAGTCGGGCTACACCTTC. Amino acid sequence: CASLSRESGYTF.

This chain links TRBV7-3 with TRBJ2-3; the match to TRBD1 covers 8 bases. The germline V gene encodes CDR1 SGHTA and CDR2 FQGTGA. Trimming took 5 bases from V and 5 from J; bases not matched to a gene: 6. This CDR3 is 14 amino acids long. The CDR3 spells CASSTDRELDTQYF. CDR3 bases: TGTGCCAGCAGCACGGACAGGGAATTAGATACGCAGTATTTT.

The chain employs TRBV6-6 and TRBJ2-7, with no clear D. Germline-derived CDR1 and CDR2 are MNHNY and SVGAGI (reference sequence). Trimming shortened V by 6 bases and J by 3 bases, and 9 bases separated the two germline ends. The CDR3 spans 12 residues. The CDR3 DNA is TGTGCCAGCAGCCTTGACGTCTACGAGCAGTACTTC. Protein: CASSLDVYEQYF.

V is TRBV5-6 and J is TRBJ2-1; D remains unclear. Germline CDR1 is SGHDT and CDR2 is YYEEEE. Trimming removed 4 bases from V and 4 bases from J, with 3 bases in between. CDR3 length equals 11 residues. CDR3 sequence (DNA): TGTGCCAGCAGCCTTTACAATGAGCAGTTCTTC. Residues: CASSLYNEQFF.

The chain recombines TRBV6-1 with TRBJ2-4, with TRBD1 identical over 7 bases. Germline V gene sequence: CDR1 MNHNS, CDR2 SASEGT. The CDR3 contains 15 residues. V gave up 6 bases and J gave up 5 bases; unmatched junction bases: 10. The CDR3 DNA follows: TGTGCCAGCAGACTGACAGGGATTGGAGAAAACATTCAGTACTTC. It codes for CASRLTGIGENIQYF.

A few counts support this clone. The J gene is TRBJ2-1, the V gene TRBV4-2; the D gene could be TRBD1 or TRBD2 (6 bases each). The CDR3 is 14 amino acids. Germline lookup yields CDR1 LGHNA and CDR2 YNFKEQ. V lost 4 bases to trimming and J lost 6 bases, with 13 bases between them. This CDR3 reads CASSRGAKPNEQFF. CDR3 nucleotide sequence: TGTGCCAGCAGCCGGGGGGCCAAGCCCAATGAGCAGTTCTTC.

This chain uses TRBV6-1 with TRBJ2-7, with TRBD2 identical over 8 bases. Germline lookup yields CDR1 MNHNS and CDR2 SASEGT. V shed 2 bases and J 3 bases; nucleotides not matched to a gene: 6. This CDR3 comprises 15 residues. CDR3 in amino acids: CASSEWTSPFYEQYF. CDR3 in DNA: TGTGCCAGCAGTGAATGGACTAGCCCTTTCTACGAGCAGTACTTC.

This chain links TRBV10-3 with TRBJ2-4; D not resolved. Germline CDR1 ENHRY, CDR2 SYGVKD. Trimming stripped 10 bases from V and 0 bases from J, with 13 bases between. This CDR3 is built from 14 residues. The CDR3 coding sequence is TGTGCCACCTCACTGGTGCTAGCCAAAAACATTCAGTACTTC. As protein: CATSLVLAKNIQYF.

V is TRBV15 and J is TRBJ2-2; unclear D gene. Germline V lookup: CDR1 LNHNV, CDR2 YYDKDF (reference sequence). V lost 4 bases to trimming and J lost 7 bases, with 16 bases between them. The CDR3 covers 15 residues. CDR3 nucleotides: TGTGCCACCAGCACCGTACCTGGTTTGGGCGGGGAGCTGTTTTTT. It codes for CATSTVPGLGGELFF.

This clone has only one observation. The chain recombines TRBV7-2 with TRBJ1-1; no definite D call. Trimming stripped 5 bases from V and 0 bases from J, with 13 bases between. CDR3 length: 15 residues. From germline, CDR1 is SGHTA and CDR2 FQGNSA. The CDR3: CASSRPRELNTEAFF. The CDR3 bases are TGTGCCAGCAGCCGCCCACGGGAGCTGAACACTGAAGCTTTCTTT. The full variable domain, in which reference TRBV7-2 and TRBJ1-1 provide the parts outside the CDR3, is GAGVSQSPSNKVTEKGKDVELRCDPISGHTALYWYRQSLGQGLEFLIYFQGNSAPDKSGLPSDRFSAERTGGSVSTLTIQRTQQEDSAVYLCASSRPRELNTEAFFGQGTRLTVV.

The CDR3 reads CASSLEGSSYNEQFF. As DNA, the CDR3 is TGTGCCAGCAGCTTGGAAGGGAGCTCCTACAATGAGCAGTTCTTC. The J gene is TRBJ2-1, the V gene TRBV11-3, with D possibly TRBD2 on 5 matching bases. The ends were cut back, 3 bases at V and 0 bases at J, with 9 bases in the middle. Germline V CDR1 and CDR2: SGHNT, YENEEA. The CDR3 totals 15 residues.